A selection of T cell receptor beta chains follows, all from one sample in a study of T cell responses to AZD1222 COVID-19 vaccine. Produced via immunoSEQ multiplex PCR; TCRdb's table is partial and in-frame only. Of 54,000 or so clones in the sample, over 80% were seen once. Material: peripheral blood, obtained on day 0 of AZD1222 vaccination. These receptors all stem from an adult in good health. Both conserved end residues are part of each CDR3. D genes are given only for firm matches. Size tells how often a clone was seen (once, few, many) or the class of an expanded clone, and some rows leave it out.

few	TRBV4-2	NA	TRBJ2-6	CASSQEIYSGANVLTF	TGTGCCAGCAGCCAAGAAATCTACTCTGGGGCCAACGTCCTGACTTTC
NA	TRBV5-6	NA	TRBJ2-5	CASSSIETQYF	TGTGCCAGCAGTTCCATTGAGACCCAGTACTTC
NA	TRBV7-9	NA	TRBJ1-1	CASSPRQASRTEAFF	TGTGCCAGCAGTCCTCGACAGGCCTCGAGGACTGAAGCTTTCTTT
few	TRBV4-1	NA	TRBJ2-7	CASSQDFTGQYF	TGCGCCAGCAGCCAAGATTTCACAGGGCAGTACTTC
NA	TRBV29-1	NA	TRBJ1-1	CSVARAPGTEAFF	TGCAGCGTTGCCCGCGCCCCCGGCACTGAAGCTTTCTTT
once	TRBV6-4	NA	TRBJ2-1	CASSDDLGTPLNEQFF	TGTGCCAGCAGTGACGATTTAGGGACTCCTCTCAATGAGCAGTTCTTC
NA	TRBV5-1	NA	TRBJ1-6	CASSLTPRGNNSPLHF	TGCGCCAGCAGCTTGACCCCTCGGGGAAATAATTCACCCCTCCACTTT
NA	TRBV5-1	TRBD2	TRBJ2-5	CASRRAGGVETQYF	TGCGCCAGCAGAAGGGCGGGAGGGGTAGAGACCCAGTACTTC
NA	TRBV30	NA	TRBJ2-3	CAWDQDDRRPTDTQYF	TGTGCCTGGGACCAGGACGACAGGAGACCCACAGATACGCAGTATTTT
NA	TRBV2	TRBD2	TRBJ2-2	CASSGTSGSTAGELFF	TGTGCCAGCAGTGGGACTAGCGGGAGTACTGCCGGGGAGCTGTTTTTT
NA	TRBV28	TRBD1	TRBJ1-1	CASSRAVTGRTEAFF	TGTGCCAGCAGTAGAGCCGTGACAGGGCGCACTGAAGCTTTCTTT
NA	TRBV7-8	TRBD1	TRBJ1-3	CASSNRDSDSGNTIYF	TGTGCCAGCAGCAACCGGGACAGTGACTCTGGAAACACCATATATTTT
NA	TRBV11-3	TRBD2	TRBJ2-5	CASSSRLAGVPETQYF	TGTGCCAGCAGCTCAAGACTAGCGGGAGTCCCCGAGACCCAGTACTTC
NA	TRBV12-3/TRBV12-4	NA	TRBJ1-2	CASRRDIYGYTF	TGTGCCAGCAGACGGGACATCTATGGCTACACCTTC
NA	TRBV11-2	NA	TRBJ2-7	CASSLEGTIDSYEQYF	TGTGCCAGCAGCTTAGAGGGAACGATTGACTCCTACGAGCAGTACTTC
NA	TRBV7-6	NA	TRBJ2-3	CASSLAADTQYF	TGTGCCAGCAGCTTGGCGGCAGATACGCAGTATTTT
NA	TRBV7-8	TRBD1	TRBJ1-5	CASSFGQGAVQPQHF	TGTGCCAGCAGCTTTGGACAGGGGGCGGTTCAGCCCCAGCATTTT
NA	TRBV29-1	TRBD1	TRBJ1-1	CSVEDPWRQGKNTEAFF	TGCAGCGTTGAAGACCCATGGCGACAGGGCAAGAACACTGAAGCTTTCTTT
NA	TRBV25-1	TRBD1	TRBJ2-7	CASSETGGVTKQYF	TGTGCCAGCAGTGAGACAGGGGGCGTCACTAAGCAGTACTTC
NA	TRBV12-3/TRBV12-4	NA	TRBJ1-1	CASSSGYTEAFF	TGTGCCAGCAGTTCAGGGTACACTGAAGCTTTCTTT
NA	TRBV6-1	TRBD1	TRBJ1-2	CASSENRGLGGYTF	TGTGCCAGCAGTGAAAACAGGGGGCTGGGTGGCTACACCTTC
NA	TRBV5-8	TRBD2	TRBJ2-2	CASTPWEGRTGELFF	TGTGCCAGCACTCCGTGGGAGGGCCGCACCGGGGAGCTGTTTTTT
NA	TRBV5-6	NA	TRBJ1-1	CASSFYREMVGAEAFF	TGTGCCAGCAGCTTTTACAGGGAAATGGTCGGGGCTGAAGCTTTCTTT